Listed below are T cell receptor beta chains from one sample, sequenced in a study of cytotoxic CD8 clonotypes in ibrutinib-treated CLL. Clones were sequenced by immunoSEQ multiplex PCR, and TCRdb holds only the in-frame ones, with some missing. The table lists roughly 63,000 clones, 45% to 65% of them singletons. Sequencing used PBMCs, obtained after 12 months of ibrutinib treatment. The receptors here all came from a human donor with chronic lymphocytic leukemia. Both conserved end residues are part of each CDR3. The D gene is left open where the match is weak. Some rows have no size entry. The others give once, few or many, or a class for an expanded clone.

d_call,j_call,v_call,clone_size,cdr3_nt,cdr3_aa
-,TRBJ2-7,TRBV6-5,few,TGTGCCAGCAGATTTACTGATTCCTACGAGCAGTACTTC,CASRFTDSYEQYF
TRBD2,TRBJ2-7,TRBV7-9,few,TGTGCCAGCAGCTCGCGGGAGGAGATCAACGAGCAGTACTTC,CASSSREEINEQYF
TRBD1,TRBJ1-2,TRBV4-1,few,TGCGCCAGCAGCCAAGAGGACAGGGACTATGGCTACACCTTC,CASSQEDRDYGYTF
-,TRBJ1-2,TRBV6-6,-,TGTGCCAGCAGTTACGGGGAAGAGGGCTATGGCTACACCTTC,CASSYGEEGYGYTF
-,TRBJ2-1,TRBV2,-,TGTGCCAGCAGCGGATCGTCTATCCGTGGGAATGAGCAGTTCTTC,CASSGSSIRGNEQFF
-,TRBJ2-2,TRBV5-4,few,TGTGCCAGCAGCGGGGGGAGTCGCACCGGGGAGCTGTTTTTT,CASSGGSRTGELFF
-,TRBJ2-5,TRBV4-1,-,TGCGCCAGCAGCCAAGGGACGGTGGGGGCGCGGGAAGAGACCCAGTACTTC,CASSQGTVGAREETQYF
TRBD1,TRBJ1-1,TRBV5-4,-,TGTGCCAGCAGGTATACTGGGACAGGGACCCCCTGGGCTGAAGCTTTCTTT,CASRYTGTGTPWAEAFF
-,TRBJ2-7,TRBV2,-,TGTGCCAGCGGGGACCGCTACGAGCAGTACTTC,CASGDRYEQYF
-,TRBJ2-2,TRBV11-2,-,TGTGCCAGCACCAAAACCGGGGAGCTGTTTTTT,CASTKTGELFF
-,TRBJ2-7,TRBV4-2,-,TGTGCCAGCAGCCAGCCGAACAGGGTCACTAGCTCCTACGAGCAGTACTTC,CASSQPNRVTSSYEQYF
-,TRBJ2-1,TRBV27,-,TGTGCCAGCATAAACCTTTCCTACAATGAGCAGTTCTTC,CASINLSYNEQFF
-,TRBJ1-4,TRBV7-9,few,TGTGCCAGCAGCTTAGGCGAGGGTGAAAAACTGTTTTTT,CASSLGEGEKLFF
-,TRBJ1-1,TRBV6-1,-,TGTGCCAGCAGTCAGCTAGAGCACACTGAAGCTTTCTTT,CASSQLEHTEAFF
-,TRBJ1-1,TRBV11-2,-,TGTGCCAGCAGATCCCGGGGGAACACTGAAGCTTTCTTT,CASRSRGNTEAFF
TRBD1,TRBJ2-7,TRBV10-3,few,TGTGCCATCAGTGCCGGGACAGGGGGCCCTTTAGGCGAGCAGTACTTC,CAISAGTGGPLGEQYF
TRBD1,TRBJ1-3,TRBV6-5,-,TGTGCCAGCGGAACAGGGGGTGGAAACACCATATATTTT,CASGTGGGNTIYF
-,TRBJ2-5,TRBV28,-,TGTGCCAGCGGCACAGGGATGGAGACCCAGTACTTC,CASGTGMETQYF
TRBD1,TRBJ1-2,TRBV25-1,few,TGTGCCAGCAGTTTTACAGGGGACTATGGCTACACCTTC,CASSFTGDYGYTF
-,TRBJ1-6,TRBV6-5,-,TGTGCCAGCAGTTACTCGATCCTTGGGGATTCACCCCTCCACTTT,CASSYSILGDSPLHF
-,TRBJ2-5,TRBV6-6,-,TGTGCCAGCAGGAGGGAGGTTGGGCAAGAGACCCAGTACTTC,CASRREVGQETQYF
TRBD1,TRBJ2-6,TRBV2,few,TGTGCCAGCAGCAGCTCACAGGGGACCGGGGCCAACGTCCTGACTTTC,CASSSSQGTGANVLTF
TRBD1,TRBJ2-1,TRBV19,-,TGTGCCAGTACCGCGACAGGGCTCTACAATGAGCAGTTCTTC,CASTATGLYNEQFF
TRBD1,TRBJ1-2,TRBV18,many,TGTGCCAGCTCACCACAAGGGACAGTAGCTAACTATGGCTACACCTTC,CASSPQGTVANYGYTF
-,TRBJ2-5,TRBV2,-,TGTGCCAGCAGTGAAGTGCGGACACTAGAGACCCAGTACTTC,CASSEVRTLETQYF
-,TRBJ2-5,TRBV19,-,TGTGCCAGTTCCCAGGGGCGACAAGAGACCCAGTACTTC,CASSQGRQETQYF
-,TRBJ2-5,TRBV19,few,TGTGCCAGTAGTATCAAGACACCACGGGAGACCCAGTACTTC,CASSIKTPRETQYF
-,TRBJ1-1,TRBV7-2,-,TGTGCCAGCAGCTTAGATTTTCCCACAGTACACACTGAAGCTTTCTTT,CASSLDFPTVHTEAFF
TRBD2,TRBJ2-1,TRBV18,-,TGTGCCAGCTCACCTGTATCGGGAGGGGGTAATGAGCAGTTCTTC,CASSPVSGGGNEQFF
-,TRBJ2-1,TRBV6-1,-,TGTGCCAGCAGTGGGATGTTGAGAGAGCAGTTCTTC,CASSGMLREQFF
-,TRBJ1-2,TRBV20-1,few,TGCAGTGCTAGAGAGGACCGAGGCTACACCTTC,CSAREDRGYTF
TRBD2,TRBJ2-1,TRBV15,-,TGTGCCACCAGCAGAGATTTGGCGGGGGACAATGAGCAGTTCTTC,CATSRDLAGDNEQFF
-,TRBJ2-3,TRBV7-8,-,TGTGCCAGCAGCTTAGAGTGGGAGCTGGATACGCAGTATTTT,CASSLEWELDTQYF
TRBD1,TRBJ1-5,TRBV19,-,TGTGCCAGTAGTCGTGGGACAGGGAGATATCAGCCCCAGCATTTT,CASSRGTGRYQPQHF
-,TRBJ1-4,TRBV25-1,few,TGTGCCAGCAGTGAAAATTCGGCCTCGAGGGGGGAAAAACTGTTTTTT,CASSENSASRGEKLFF
TRBD1,TRBJ1-4,TRBV5-1,-,TGCGCCAGCAGAATCGGGACAGTTTCAGAAAAACTGTTTTTT,CASRIGTVSEKLFF
-,TRBJ2-4,TRBV5-1,-,TGCGCCAGCAGCTTGGAACTAGCAGGGGGCAAAAACATTCAGTACTTC,CASSLELAGGKNIQYF
TRBD2,TRBJ2-7,TRBV30,-,TGTGCCTGTTTAGCGGGAGTTTCCTACGAGCAGTACTTC,CACLAGVSYEQYF
-,TRBJ2-3,TRBV7-8,medium-sized,TGTGCCAGCAGCTTAGTCTCCCTCTTTACAGATACGCAGTATTTT,CASSLVSLFTDTQYF
-,TRBJ2-1,TRBV20-1,-,TGCAGTGCTAGCGATGGTAATGAGCAGTTCTTC,CSASDGNEQFF
-,TRBJ2-3,TRBV7-9,-,TGTGCCAGCAGTCTCGGGGGGCCAGATACGCAGTATTTT,CASSLGGPDTQYF
-,TRBJ2-1,TRBV11-2,few,TGTGCCAGCAGTTCTGGTGTATGGTCTTCCTACAATGAGCAGTTCTTC,CASSSGVWSSYNEQFF
-,TRBJ1-5,TRBV27,-,TGTGCCAGCAGTTTATTGGGGGGTTGGGGGTTGAATCAGCCCCAGCATTTT,CASSLLGGWGLNQPQHF
-,TRBJ2-3,TRBV5-1,-,TGCGCCAGCAGCTTGGTTACGGGGAGCACAGATACGCAGTATTTT,CASSLVTGSTDTQYF
-,TRBJ2-7,TRBV5-6,-,TGTGCCAGCAGCACGCTATGGGGCTCCTACGAGCAGTACTTC,CASSTLWGSYEQYF
TRBD1,TRBJ1-2,TRBV5-1,-,TGCGCCAGCAGCTTGGCCCCGGGACAGGGTAACTATGGCTACACCTTC,CASSLAPGQGNYGYTF
-,TRBJ1-6,TRBV27,-,TGTGCCAGCAAATCGGCCCCGGATGGTTCACCCCTCCACTTT,CASKSAPDGSPLHF
-,TRBJ1-1,TRBV13,many,TGTGCCAGCAGCCAAGTTTCACTCCGGGACAAAAACACTGAAGCTTTCTTT,CASSQVSLRDKNTEAFF
-,TRBJ2-1,TRBV11-2,-,TGTGCCAGCAGCCCCTTATTAGGGGGGCTCAATGAGCAGTTCTTC,CASSPLLGGLNEQFF
-,TRBJ2-1,TRBV4-1,-,TGCGCCAGCAGCCAAAAGAATGAGCAGTTCTTC,CASSQKNEQFF
TRBD1,TRBJ1-2,TRBV6-1,few,TGTGCCAGCAGGGGGACAGGGCGCGATGGCTACACCTTC,CASRGTGRDGYTF
TRBD1,TRBJ2-6,TRBV28,-,TGTGCCAGCAGCGTCGGGACAGGGTTGTTCTCCGGGGCCAACGTCCTGACTTTC,CASSVGTGLFSGANVLTF
-,TRBJ1-2,TRBV2,-,TGTGCCAGCAGTGGGCGGTTTAGCTATGGCTACACCTTC,CASSGRFSYGYTF
-,TRBJ1-1,TRBV2,once,TGTGCCAGCAGTGGGCGAGAAGCTTTCTTT,CASSGREAFF
-,TRBJ2-3,TRBV13,-,TGTGCCAGCAGCTTATGGGGTTCGGCTGGACCCACAGATACGCAGTATTTT,CASSLWGSAGPTDTQYF